This passage covers 23 T cell receptor beta chains from one sample sequenced in a study of CD8 T cells in ankylosing spondylitis. Via MiXCR, TCRdb re-called the 5' RACE reads, giving one row per CDR3 protein. Seen here are some 340,000 distinct CDR3 sequences, over 12% observed once, and the top ten hold around 0.99%. Material: blood, either unsorted or a sorted T cell fraction (not recorded which). The receptors come from a male donor with ankylosing spondylitis or in good health (not recorded which).

This rearrangement joins TRBV2 to TRBJ1-1; weak D call: TRBD1 (5 bases). In germline, CDR1 is SNHLY, CDR2 FYNNEI. The CDR3 totals 13 residues. V was shortened by 3 bases and J by 4 bases, with 9 bases between the two germline ends. The CDR3 DNA sequence: TGTGCCAGCAGTGAGGTTCAGGGCACTGAAGCTTTCTTT. Amino acids: CASSEVQGTEAFF.

The chain carries TRBV3-1 and TRBJ2-1, with D uncertain. Germline-derived CDR1 and CDR2 are LGHDT and YNNKEL (reference sequence). V lost 2 bases to trimming and J lost 5 bases, with 10 bases between them. The CDR3 consists of 14 residues. In nucleotides, the CDR3 is TGTGCCAGCAGCCAAACAACTTTGGACAATGAGCAGTTCTTC. This translates into CASSQTTLDNEQFF.

This clonotype was picked up a small number of times. The chain couples TRBV7-9 to TRBJ1-1; tentatively, D is TRBD1 (6 bases). This CDR3 has 16 amino acids. Trimming left V 1 base short and J 4 bases short, with 16 bases between. Germline CDR1 is SEHNR and CDR2 is FQNEAQ (reference sequence). CDR3 in DNA: TGTGCCAGCAGCTTAGGGGGAACCGACAGGATCACTGAAGCTTTCTTT. It yields the protein CASSLGGTDRITEAFF.

V is TRBV2 and J is TRBJ1-1; D unresolved. The V and J ends lost 7 bases and 0 bases respectively, with 12 bases between them. The germline CDR1 and CDR2 sequences are SNHLY and FYNNEI. CDR3 length equals 14 residues. CDR3 nucleotides: TGTGCCAGCAATCGCAGACGCATGAACACTGAAGCTTTCTTT. It yields the protein CASNRRRMNTEAFF.

The V call is TRBV6-1, the J call TRBJ1-2; D call uncertain. V shed 5 bases and J shed 9 bases, with 16 bases lying between them. This CDR3 spans 13 amino acids. The V gene's germline CDR1 is MNHNS and CDR2 SASEGT. This CDR3 reads CASSTGETKSYTF. The CDR3 DNA reads as TGTGCCAGCAGTACCGGTGAGACGAAGAGCTACACCTTC.

The chain combines TRBV25-1 with TRBJ2-1; possibly TRBD2 for D (5 bases). Germline V gives CDR1 MGHDK, CDR2 SYGVNS. The CDR3 loop spans 16 amino acids. Trimming left V 3 bases short and J 0 bases short, with 12 bases between. CDR3 DNA: TGTGCCAGCAGTGATCAGACTACTAGCTCCTACAATGAGCAGTTCTTC. Translating gives CASSDQTTSSYNEQFF.

There are a few counts of this clonotype. The genes are TRBV12-3 or TRBV12-4 and TRBJ2-1; 8 nucleotides match TRBD2. Trimming took 5 bases from V and 7 from J; bases not matched to a gene: 13. The CDR3 loop spans 16 amino acids. As DNA, the CDR3 is TGTGCCAGCAGTGGAACGGGGGCAATAGCGGGGAATGAGCAGTTCTTC. Its translation is CASSGTGAIAGNEQFF.

This clonotype showed up just a few times. The rearrangement links TRBV5-1 to TRBJ2-5; TRBD1 might be the D (6 bases). The germline V gene encodes CDR1 SGHRS and CDR2 YFSETQ. This CDR3 region has 15 residues. V dropped 4 bases and J dropped 3 bases, with 16 bases sitting between them. The CDR3 loop reads CASSRGVRTEETQYF. CDR3 bases: TGCGCCAGCAGCCGAGGGGTGCGGACAGAAGAGACCCAGTACTTC.

The chain employs TRBV3-1 and TRBJ1-1; the D gene is possibly TRBD1 (5 bases). V was clipped by 4 bases and J by 0 bases, with 12 bases between them. There are 15 residues in the CDR3. CDR1 is LGHDT and CDR2 is YNNKEL in the germline V gene (reference sequence). CDR3 DNA: TGTGCCAGCAGCCCTCAAGGGGCGGTGAACACTGAAGCTTTCTTT. This encodes CASSPQGAVNTEAFF.

This clonotype was counted ten times or more. V is TRBV12-3 or TRBV12-4 and J is TRBJ1-2; D ambiguous. This CDR3 has 13 amino acids. The V and J ends lost 3 bases and 0 bases respectively, with 5 bases between them. The CDR3 coding sequence is TGTGCCAGCAGTTTTTCTACTAACTATGGCTACACCTTC. This gives the protein CASSFSTNYGYTF.

V usage is TRBV7-9 and J usage is TRBJ2-7; 7 bases line up with TRBD2. The CDR3 loop spans 16 amino acids. The V gene end was trimmed by 4 bases and the J gene end by 5 bases; junction bases not matched to a gene: 14. Looked up from germline, CDR1 is SEHNR and CDR2 is FQNEAQ (reference sequence). CDR3 residues: CASSSARDYAFNEQYF. CDR3 coding DNA: TGTGCCAGCAGCTCCGCCCGGGACTATGCTTTCAACGAGCAGTACTTC. Variable domain in full (rest from reference TRBV7-9 and TRBJ2-7): DTGVSQNPRHKITKRGQNVTFRCDPISEHNRLYWYRQTLGQGPEFLTYFQNEAQLEKSRLLSDRFSAERPKGSFSTLEIQRTEQGDSAMYLCASSSARDYAFNEQYFGPGTRLTVT.

The CDR3 DNA is TGTGCCAGCTCTAAGACAGGGACTTCCTACGAGCAGTACTTC. This gives the protein CASSKTGTSYEQYF. The rearrangement links TRBV6-2 or TRBV6-3 to TRBJ2-7; maybe TRBD1 (7 bases). V gave up 8 bases and J gave up 1 base, with 15 bases separating them. Germline V gives CDR1 MNHEY, CDR2 SVGEGT. This CDR3 spans 14 amino acids.

The gene calls are TRBV6-1 and TRBJ2-7; 7 positions match TRBD1. V shed 5 bases and J 0 bases; nucleotides not matched to a gene: 10. The CDR3 extends over 16 amino acids. Per germline, CDR1 MNHNS and CDR2 SASEGT. CDR3 sequence (DNA): TGTGCCAGCAGTCTATCCGGGACAGTCCACTCCTACGAGCAGTACTTC. This translates into CASSLSGTVHSYEQYF.

This clonotype came up a few times. J is TRBJ2-7 and V is TRBV29-1; D remains unclear. Germline lookup yields CDR1 SQVTM and CDR2 ANQGSEA. The germline V and J ends were trimmed by 5 bases and 7 bases, with 18 bases remaining between them. The CDR3 consists of 13 residues. The CDR3 loop reads CSVLSALKGEQYF. As DNA, the CDR3 is TGCAGCGTTCTAAGCGCTCTCAAAGGGGAGCAGTACTTC.

This clonotype was recorded many times. V gene TRBV29-1 combines with J gene TRBJ2-7; the D gene is possibly TRBD2 (5 bases). CDR1 is SQVTM and CDR2 is ANQGSEA in the germline V gene. V lost 5 bases to trimming and J lost 0 bases, with 17 bases between them. The CDR3 has 15 residues. The CDR3 DNA reads as TGCAGCGTTAATTTTCCGGGATCTAGCTCCTACGAGCAGTACTTC. Protein sequence: CSVNFPGSSSYEQYF.

The rearrangement joins TRBV12-3 or TRBV12-4 to TRBJ1-5, with unresolved D. The CDR3 is 12 residues long. V was trimmed by 4 bases and J by 7 bases, leaving 8 bases between them. This CDR3 is CASSWARQPQHF. As DNA, the CDR3 is TGTGCCAGCAGTTGGGCGAGGCAGCCCCAGCATTTT.

V usage is TRBV6-1 and J usage is TRBJ2-7; the D gene is possibly TRBD1 (6 bases). Per germline, CDR1 MNHNS and CDR2 SASEGT. Trimming pared 5 bases from V and 1 base from J, leaving 9 bases between. The CDR3 runs 13 residues. CDR3 sequence (DNA): TGTGCCAGCAGTACGGACAGATCCTACGAGCAGTACTTC. Encoded protein: CASSTDRSYEQYF.

This sequence joins TRBV24-1 and TRBJ2-5; either TRBD1 or TRBD2 may fit D (5 bases each). Germline V lookup: CDR1 KGHDR, CDR2 SFDVKD. CDR3 length: 16 residues. The V end lost 3 bases, the J end lost 5 bases, and 18 bases lay between the germline ends. CDR3 coding DNA: TGTGCCACCAGTGATCCCACTAGAGGCAAGGGGGAGACCCAGTACTTC. Translation gives CATSDPTRGKGETQYF.

This clonotype was counted at least ten times. V is TRBV20-1 and J is TRBJ1-5; 8 bases are shared with TRBD1. In germline, CDR1 is DFQATT, CDR2 SNEGSKA (reference sequence). The CDR3 spans 13 residues. The V gene end was trimmed by 2 bases and the J gene end by 7 bases; junction bases not matched to a gene: 4. CDR3 in DNA: TGCAGTGCTAGATCGGGACAGGCCCAGCCCCAGCATTTT. Its translation is CSARSGQAQPQHF.

This clonotype was counted between two and nine times. V usage is TRBV5-1 and J usage is TRBJ2-7; 11 bases line up with TRBD2. The germline CDR1 and CDR2 sequences are SGHRS and YFSETQ. V gave up 4 bases and J gave up 1 base; unmatched junction bases: 4. The CDR3 is made up of 15 amino acids. CDR3 sequence: CASSKGTSGSYEQYF. CDR3 bases: TGCGCCAGCAGCAAGGGGACTAGCGGTTCCTACGAGCAGTACTTC.

Comments on this clonotype: The junction departs from germline at one end; a sequencing error may be responsible. The chain couples TRBV2 to TRBJ2-5; a possible D gene is TRBD2 (6 bases). CDR1 SNHLY and CDR2 FYNNEI come from the germline V gene. This CDR3 spans 14 amino acids. CDR3 DNA: TGTGCCAGCTTGGCGGGGCGAAACCAAGAGATCCAGTACTTC. It codes for CASLAGRNQEIQYF. Looking up the rest from reference TRBV2 and TRBJ2-5 gives the full variable domain: EPEVTQTPSHQVTQMGQEVILRCVPISNHLYFYWYRQILGQKVEFLVSFYNNEISEKSEIFDDQFSVERPDGSNFTLKIRSTKLEDSAMYFCASLAGRNQEIQYFGPGTRLLVL.

There are a few counts of this clonotype. The chain uses TRBV12-3 or TRBV12-4 and TRBJ1-4; TRBD1 is a possible D gene (5 bases). This CDR3 region has 11 residues. The ends were cut back, 5 bases at V and 13 bases at J, with 11 bases in the middle. Here the CDR3 DNA reads TGTGCCAGCAGTCGGGACGTTATACTGTTTTTT. Translated: CASSRDVILFF.

This clonotype appeared many times. Here the CDR3 reads CASSLAGGDTGELFF. The CDR3 DNA reads as TGCGCCAGCAGCTTAGCGGGAGGCGACACCGGGGAGCTGTTTTTT. The rearrangement joins TRBV5-1 to TRBJ2-2; 9 bases map to TRBD2. The CDR3 is 15 amino acids. J gave up 3 bases and V 2 bases, and 2 bases lay outside the gene matches. Germline V gene data show CDR1 as SGHRS and CDR2 as YFSETQ.